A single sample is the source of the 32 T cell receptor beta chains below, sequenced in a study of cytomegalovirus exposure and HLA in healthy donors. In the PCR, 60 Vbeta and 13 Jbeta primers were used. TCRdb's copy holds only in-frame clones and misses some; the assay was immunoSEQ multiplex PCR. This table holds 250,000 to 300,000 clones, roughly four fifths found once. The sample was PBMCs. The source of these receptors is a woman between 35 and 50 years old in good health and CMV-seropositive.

CDR3 nucleotides: TGTGCCAGCAGCAAATCGACAGGGTTGATTGGCAATCAGCCCCAGCATTTT. Translation gives CASSKSTGLIGNQPQHF. This rearrangement joins TRBV5-6 to TRBJ1-5, with TRBD1 matching 7 bases. J was trimmed by 2 bases and V by 4 bases; bases with no gene match: 12. Per the germline V gene, CDR1 is SGHDT and CDR2 is YYEEEE. The CDR3 covers 17 residues.

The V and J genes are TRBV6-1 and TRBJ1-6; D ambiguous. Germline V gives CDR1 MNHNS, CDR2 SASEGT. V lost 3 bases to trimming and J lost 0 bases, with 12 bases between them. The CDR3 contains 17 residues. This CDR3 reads CASSDLSRSSYNSPLHF. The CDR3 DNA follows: TGTGCCAGCAGTGACCTGAGCCGGAGCTCCTATAATTCACCCCTCCACTTT.

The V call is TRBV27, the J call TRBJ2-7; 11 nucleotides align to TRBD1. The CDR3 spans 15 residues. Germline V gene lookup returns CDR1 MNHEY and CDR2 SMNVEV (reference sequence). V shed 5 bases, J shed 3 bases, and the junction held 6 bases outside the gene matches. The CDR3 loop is CASSLVGTGGYEQYF. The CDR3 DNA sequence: TGTGCCAGCAGTCTGGTCGGGACAGGGGGCTACGAGCAGTACTTC.

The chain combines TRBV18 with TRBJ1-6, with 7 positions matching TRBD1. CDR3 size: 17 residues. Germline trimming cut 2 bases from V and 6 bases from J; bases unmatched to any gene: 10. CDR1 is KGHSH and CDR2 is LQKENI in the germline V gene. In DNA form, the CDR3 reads TGTGCCAGCTCACCAAACAGCCGGGACAGAGTTAATTCACCCCTCCACTTT. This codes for CASSPNSRDRVNSPLHF.

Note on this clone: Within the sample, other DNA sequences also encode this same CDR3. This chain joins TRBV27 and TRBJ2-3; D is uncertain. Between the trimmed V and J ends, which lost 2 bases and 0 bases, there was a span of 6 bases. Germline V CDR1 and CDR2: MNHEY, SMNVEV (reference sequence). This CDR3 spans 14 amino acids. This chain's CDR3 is CASSLAASTDTQYF. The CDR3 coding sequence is TGTGCCAGCAGTTTAGCGGCTAGCACAGATACGCAGTATTTT.

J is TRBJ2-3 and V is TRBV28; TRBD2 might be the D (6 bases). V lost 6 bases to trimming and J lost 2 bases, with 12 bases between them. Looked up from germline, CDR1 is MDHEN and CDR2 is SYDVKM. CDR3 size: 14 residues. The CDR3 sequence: CASRPGLYTDTQYF. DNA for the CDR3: TGTGCCAGCAGGCCGGGACTGTACACAGATACGCAGTATTTT.

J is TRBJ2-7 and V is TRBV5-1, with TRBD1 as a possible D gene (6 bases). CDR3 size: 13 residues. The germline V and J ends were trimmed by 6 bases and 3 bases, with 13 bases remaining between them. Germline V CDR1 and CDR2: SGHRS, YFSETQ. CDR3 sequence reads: CASKTGLDYEQYF. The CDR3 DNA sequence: TGCGCCAGCAAGACAGGTCTAGACTACGAGCAGTACTTC. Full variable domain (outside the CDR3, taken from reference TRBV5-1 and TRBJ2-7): KAGVTQTPRYLIKTRGQQVTLSCSPISGHRSVSWYQQTPGQGLQFLFEYFSETQRNKGNFPGRFSGRQFSNSRSEMNVSTLELGDSALYLCASKTGLDYEQYFGPGTRLTVT.

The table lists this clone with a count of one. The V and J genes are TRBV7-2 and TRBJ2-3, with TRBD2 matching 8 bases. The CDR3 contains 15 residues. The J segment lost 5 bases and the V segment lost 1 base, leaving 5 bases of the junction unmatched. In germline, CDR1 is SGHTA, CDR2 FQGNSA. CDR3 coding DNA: TGTGCCAGCAGCTTAGAAGGACTAGCTGAAGATACGCAGTATTTT. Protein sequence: CASSLEGLAEDTQYF. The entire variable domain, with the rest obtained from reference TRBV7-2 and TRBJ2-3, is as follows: GAGVSQSPSNKVTEKGKDVELRCDPISGHTALYWYRQSLGQGLEFLIYFQGNSAPDKSGLPSDRFSAERTGGSVSTLTIQRTQQEDSAVYLCASSLEGLAEDTQYFGPGTRLTVL.

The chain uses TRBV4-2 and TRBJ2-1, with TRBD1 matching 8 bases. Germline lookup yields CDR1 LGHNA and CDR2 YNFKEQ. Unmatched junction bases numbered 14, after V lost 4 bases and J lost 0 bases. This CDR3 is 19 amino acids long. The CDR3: CASSLGLQGAGYSYNEQFF. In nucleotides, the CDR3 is TGTGCCAGCAGCCTGGGGCTGCAGGGGGCGGGGTACTCCTACAATGAGCAGTTCTTC.

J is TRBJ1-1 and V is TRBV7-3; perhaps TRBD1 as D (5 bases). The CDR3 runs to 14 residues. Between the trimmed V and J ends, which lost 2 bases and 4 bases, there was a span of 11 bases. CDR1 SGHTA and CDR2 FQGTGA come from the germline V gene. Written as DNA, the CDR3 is TGTGCCAGCAGCTTAGGGGTGGGGGGCACTGAAGCTTTCTTT. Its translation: CASSLGVGGTEAFF.

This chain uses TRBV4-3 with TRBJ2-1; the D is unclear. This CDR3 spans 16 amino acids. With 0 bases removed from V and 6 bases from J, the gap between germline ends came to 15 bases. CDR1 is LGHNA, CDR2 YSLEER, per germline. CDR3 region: CASSQDSRIAGNEQFF. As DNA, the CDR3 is TGCGCCAGCAGCCAAGATAGTAGAATAGCTGGCAATGAGCAGTTCTTC.

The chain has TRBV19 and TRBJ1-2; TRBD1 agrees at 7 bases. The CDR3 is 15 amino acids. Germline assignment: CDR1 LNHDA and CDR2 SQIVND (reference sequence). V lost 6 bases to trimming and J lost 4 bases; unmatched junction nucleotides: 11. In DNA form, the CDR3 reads TGTGCCAGTAGCTCACAGGGGTTAATGTCCTATGGCTACACCTTC. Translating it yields CASSSQGLMSYGYTF.

Here the CDR3 reads CASSLVSAGGAYEQYF. Here the CDR3 DNA reads TGTGCCAGCAGCTTAGTATCGGCGGGAGGAGCCTACGAGCAGTACTTC. This chain connects TRBV7-2 to TRBJ2-7; 8 bases are a match to TRBD2. The CDR3 totals 16 residues. Germline trimming cut 1 base from V and 2 bases from J; bases unmatched to any gene: 7. The germline gives CDR1 SGHTA, CDR2 FQGNSA.

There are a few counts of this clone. CDR3 nucleotides: TGTGCCAGCAGTGAACCACTAGCGGCTCGCGAGACCCAGTACTTC. Translated, it gives CASSEPLAARETQYF. The chain combines TRBV2 with TRBJ2-5; 8 nucleotides agree with TRBD2. The CDR3 extends over 15 amino acids. V dropped 2 bases and J dropped 5; count of bases not matched to a gene: 7. Germline V lookup: CDR1 SNHLY, CDR2 FYNNEI.

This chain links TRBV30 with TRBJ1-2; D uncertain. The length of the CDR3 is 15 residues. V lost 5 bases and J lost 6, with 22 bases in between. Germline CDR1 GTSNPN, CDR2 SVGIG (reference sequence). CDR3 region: CAWGQSLGANDGYTF. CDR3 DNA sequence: TGTGCCTGGGGTCAATCCCTAGGCGCGAACGATGGCTACACCTTC.

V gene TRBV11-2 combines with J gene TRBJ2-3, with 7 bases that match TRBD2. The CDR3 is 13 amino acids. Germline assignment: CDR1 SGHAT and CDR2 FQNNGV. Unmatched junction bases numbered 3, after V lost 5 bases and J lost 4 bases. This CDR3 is CASSPSGADTQYF. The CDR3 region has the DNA TGTGCCAGCAGCCCTAGCGGCGCAGATACGCAGTATTTT.

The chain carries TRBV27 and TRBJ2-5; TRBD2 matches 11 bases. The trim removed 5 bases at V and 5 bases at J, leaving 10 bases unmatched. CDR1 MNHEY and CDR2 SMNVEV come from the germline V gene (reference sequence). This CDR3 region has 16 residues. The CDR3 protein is CASSLTSGRGPETQYF. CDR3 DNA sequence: TGTGCCAGCAGTCTAACTAGCGGGAGAGGTCCCGAGACCCAGTACTTC.

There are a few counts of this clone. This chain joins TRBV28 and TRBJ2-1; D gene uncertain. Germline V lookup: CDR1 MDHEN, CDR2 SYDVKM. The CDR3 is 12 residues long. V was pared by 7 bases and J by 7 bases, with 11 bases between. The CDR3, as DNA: TGTGCCAGCACCCGTGCGGCTAATGAGCAGTTCTTC. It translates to CASTRAANEQFF.

The CDR3 region has the DNA TGTGCCAGCAGCTTCGGGGTGGGGCGGGAGGCCAAAAACATTCAGTACTTC. This gives the protein CASSFGVGREAKNIQYF. The rearrangement links TRBV11-3 to TRBJ2-4; 7 bases are a match to TRBD2. The germline CDR1 and CDR2 sequences are SGHNT and YENEEA. CDR3 length: 17 residues. J gave up 1 base and V 3 bases, and 9 bases lay outside the gene matches.

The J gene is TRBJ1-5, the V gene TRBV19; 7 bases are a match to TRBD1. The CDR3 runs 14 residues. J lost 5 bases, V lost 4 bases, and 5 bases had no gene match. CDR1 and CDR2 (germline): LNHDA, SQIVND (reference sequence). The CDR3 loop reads CASSNRGSHQPQHF. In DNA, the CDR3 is TGTGCCAGTAGTAACAGGGGTAGTCATCAGCCCCAGCATTTT.

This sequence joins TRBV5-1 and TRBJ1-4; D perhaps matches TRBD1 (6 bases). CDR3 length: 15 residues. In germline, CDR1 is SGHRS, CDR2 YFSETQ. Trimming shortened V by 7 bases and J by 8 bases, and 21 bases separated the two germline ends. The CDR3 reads CASGVTGSPEEKLFF. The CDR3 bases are TGCGCCAGCGGAGTTACAGGGTCACCAGAAGAAAAACTGTTTTTT.

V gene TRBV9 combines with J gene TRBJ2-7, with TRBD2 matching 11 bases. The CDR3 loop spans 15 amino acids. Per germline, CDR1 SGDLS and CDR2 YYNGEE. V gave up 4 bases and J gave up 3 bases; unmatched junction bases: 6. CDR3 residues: CASSHSGTSGYEQYF. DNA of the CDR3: TGTGCCAGCAGCCACTCTGGGACTAGCGGCTACGAGCAGTACTTC.

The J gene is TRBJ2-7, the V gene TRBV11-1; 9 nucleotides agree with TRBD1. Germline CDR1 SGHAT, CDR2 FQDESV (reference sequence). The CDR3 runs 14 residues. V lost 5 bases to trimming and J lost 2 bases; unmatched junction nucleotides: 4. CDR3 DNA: TGTGCCAGCAGCCCCCGGGACAGGGCCTACGAGCAGTACTTC. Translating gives CASSPRDRAYEQYF.

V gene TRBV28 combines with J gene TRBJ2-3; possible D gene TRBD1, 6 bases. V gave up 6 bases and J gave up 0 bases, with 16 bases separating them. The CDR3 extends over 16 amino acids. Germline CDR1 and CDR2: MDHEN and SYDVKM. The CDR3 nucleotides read TGTGCCAGCAGAATCCCGCAGGGGAAGAGCACAGATACGCAGTATTTT. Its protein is CASRIPQGKSTDTQYF.

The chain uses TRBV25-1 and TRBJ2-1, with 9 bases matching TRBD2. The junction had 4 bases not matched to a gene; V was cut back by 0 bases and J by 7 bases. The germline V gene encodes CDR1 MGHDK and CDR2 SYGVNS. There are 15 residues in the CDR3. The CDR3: CASSEYRGRVNEQFF. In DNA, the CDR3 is TGTGCCAGCAGTGAATATCGCGGGAGGGTGAATGAGCAGTTCTTC.

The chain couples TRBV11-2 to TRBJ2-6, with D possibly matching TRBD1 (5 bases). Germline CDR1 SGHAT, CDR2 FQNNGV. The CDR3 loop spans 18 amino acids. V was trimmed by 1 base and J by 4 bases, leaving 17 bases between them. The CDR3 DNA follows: TGTGCCAGCAGCTTAGGTACAGGCCTTAGAACAGGGGCCAACGTCCTGACTTTC. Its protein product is CASSLGTGLRTGANVLTF.

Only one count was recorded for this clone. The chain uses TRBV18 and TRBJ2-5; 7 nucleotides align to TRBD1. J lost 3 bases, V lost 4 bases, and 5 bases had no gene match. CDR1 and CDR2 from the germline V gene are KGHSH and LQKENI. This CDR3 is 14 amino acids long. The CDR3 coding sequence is TGTGCCAGCTCACAGAGGACAGGCGAAGAGACCCAGTACTTC. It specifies CASSQRTGEETQYF. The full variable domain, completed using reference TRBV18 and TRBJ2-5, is NAGVMQNPRHLVRRRGQEARLRCSPMKGHSHVYWYRQLPEEGLKFMVYLQKENIIDESGMPKERFSAEFPKEGPSILRIQQVVRGDSAAYFCASSQRTGEETQYFGPGTRLLVL.

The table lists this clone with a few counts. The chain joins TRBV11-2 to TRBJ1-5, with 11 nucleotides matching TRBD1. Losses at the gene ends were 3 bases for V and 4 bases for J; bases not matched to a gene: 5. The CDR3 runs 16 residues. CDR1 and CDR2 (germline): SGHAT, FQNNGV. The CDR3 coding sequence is TGTGCCAGCAGCTTCGGGACAGGGGGTTTGAATCAGCCCCAGCATTTT. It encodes CASSFGTGGLNQPQHF. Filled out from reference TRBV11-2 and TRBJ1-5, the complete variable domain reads EAGVAQSPRYKIIEKRQSVAFWCNPISGHATLYWYQQILGQGPKLLIQFQNNGVVDDSQLPKDRFSAERLKGVDSTLKIQPAKLEDSAVYLCASSFGTGGLNQPQHFGDGTRLSIL.

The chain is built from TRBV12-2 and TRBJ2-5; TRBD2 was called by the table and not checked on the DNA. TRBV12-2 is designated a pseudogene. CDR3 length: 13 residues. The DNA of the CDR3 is TGTGCAAGTCGCTTAGGAGATAAAGAGACCCAGTACTTC. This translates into CASRLGDKETQYF.

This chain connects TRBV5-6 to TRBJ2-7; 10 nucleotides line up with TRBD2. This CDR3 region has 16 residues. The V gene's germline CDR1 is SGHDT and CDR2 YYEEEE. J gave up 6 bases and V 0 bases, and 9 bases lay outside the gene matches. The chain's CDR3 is CASSLGHLAGAPEQYF. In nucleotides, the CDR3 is TGTGCCAGCAGCTTGGGACACCTAGCGGGGGCCCCCGAGCAGTACTTC.

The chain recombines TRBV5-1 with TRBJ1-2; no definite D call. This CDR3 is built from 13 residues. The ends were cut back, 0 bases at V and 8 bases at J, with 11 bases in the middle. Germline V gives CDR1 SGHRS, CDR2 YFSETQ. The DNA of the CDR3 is TGCGCCAGCAGCTTGGAGGCAGGCCGGGGCTACACCTTC. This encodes CASSLEAGRGYTF.

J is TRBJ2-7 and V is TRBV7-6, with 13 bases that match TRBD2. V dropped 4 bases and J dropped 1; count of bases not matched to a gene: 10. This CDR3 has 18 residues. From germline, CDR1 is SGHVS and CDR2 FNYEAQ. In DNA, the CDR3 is TGTGCCAGCAGCTCTAGCGGACTAGCGGGAGCCTTTTCCTACGAGCAGTACTTC. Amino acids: CASSSSGLAGAFSYEQYF.